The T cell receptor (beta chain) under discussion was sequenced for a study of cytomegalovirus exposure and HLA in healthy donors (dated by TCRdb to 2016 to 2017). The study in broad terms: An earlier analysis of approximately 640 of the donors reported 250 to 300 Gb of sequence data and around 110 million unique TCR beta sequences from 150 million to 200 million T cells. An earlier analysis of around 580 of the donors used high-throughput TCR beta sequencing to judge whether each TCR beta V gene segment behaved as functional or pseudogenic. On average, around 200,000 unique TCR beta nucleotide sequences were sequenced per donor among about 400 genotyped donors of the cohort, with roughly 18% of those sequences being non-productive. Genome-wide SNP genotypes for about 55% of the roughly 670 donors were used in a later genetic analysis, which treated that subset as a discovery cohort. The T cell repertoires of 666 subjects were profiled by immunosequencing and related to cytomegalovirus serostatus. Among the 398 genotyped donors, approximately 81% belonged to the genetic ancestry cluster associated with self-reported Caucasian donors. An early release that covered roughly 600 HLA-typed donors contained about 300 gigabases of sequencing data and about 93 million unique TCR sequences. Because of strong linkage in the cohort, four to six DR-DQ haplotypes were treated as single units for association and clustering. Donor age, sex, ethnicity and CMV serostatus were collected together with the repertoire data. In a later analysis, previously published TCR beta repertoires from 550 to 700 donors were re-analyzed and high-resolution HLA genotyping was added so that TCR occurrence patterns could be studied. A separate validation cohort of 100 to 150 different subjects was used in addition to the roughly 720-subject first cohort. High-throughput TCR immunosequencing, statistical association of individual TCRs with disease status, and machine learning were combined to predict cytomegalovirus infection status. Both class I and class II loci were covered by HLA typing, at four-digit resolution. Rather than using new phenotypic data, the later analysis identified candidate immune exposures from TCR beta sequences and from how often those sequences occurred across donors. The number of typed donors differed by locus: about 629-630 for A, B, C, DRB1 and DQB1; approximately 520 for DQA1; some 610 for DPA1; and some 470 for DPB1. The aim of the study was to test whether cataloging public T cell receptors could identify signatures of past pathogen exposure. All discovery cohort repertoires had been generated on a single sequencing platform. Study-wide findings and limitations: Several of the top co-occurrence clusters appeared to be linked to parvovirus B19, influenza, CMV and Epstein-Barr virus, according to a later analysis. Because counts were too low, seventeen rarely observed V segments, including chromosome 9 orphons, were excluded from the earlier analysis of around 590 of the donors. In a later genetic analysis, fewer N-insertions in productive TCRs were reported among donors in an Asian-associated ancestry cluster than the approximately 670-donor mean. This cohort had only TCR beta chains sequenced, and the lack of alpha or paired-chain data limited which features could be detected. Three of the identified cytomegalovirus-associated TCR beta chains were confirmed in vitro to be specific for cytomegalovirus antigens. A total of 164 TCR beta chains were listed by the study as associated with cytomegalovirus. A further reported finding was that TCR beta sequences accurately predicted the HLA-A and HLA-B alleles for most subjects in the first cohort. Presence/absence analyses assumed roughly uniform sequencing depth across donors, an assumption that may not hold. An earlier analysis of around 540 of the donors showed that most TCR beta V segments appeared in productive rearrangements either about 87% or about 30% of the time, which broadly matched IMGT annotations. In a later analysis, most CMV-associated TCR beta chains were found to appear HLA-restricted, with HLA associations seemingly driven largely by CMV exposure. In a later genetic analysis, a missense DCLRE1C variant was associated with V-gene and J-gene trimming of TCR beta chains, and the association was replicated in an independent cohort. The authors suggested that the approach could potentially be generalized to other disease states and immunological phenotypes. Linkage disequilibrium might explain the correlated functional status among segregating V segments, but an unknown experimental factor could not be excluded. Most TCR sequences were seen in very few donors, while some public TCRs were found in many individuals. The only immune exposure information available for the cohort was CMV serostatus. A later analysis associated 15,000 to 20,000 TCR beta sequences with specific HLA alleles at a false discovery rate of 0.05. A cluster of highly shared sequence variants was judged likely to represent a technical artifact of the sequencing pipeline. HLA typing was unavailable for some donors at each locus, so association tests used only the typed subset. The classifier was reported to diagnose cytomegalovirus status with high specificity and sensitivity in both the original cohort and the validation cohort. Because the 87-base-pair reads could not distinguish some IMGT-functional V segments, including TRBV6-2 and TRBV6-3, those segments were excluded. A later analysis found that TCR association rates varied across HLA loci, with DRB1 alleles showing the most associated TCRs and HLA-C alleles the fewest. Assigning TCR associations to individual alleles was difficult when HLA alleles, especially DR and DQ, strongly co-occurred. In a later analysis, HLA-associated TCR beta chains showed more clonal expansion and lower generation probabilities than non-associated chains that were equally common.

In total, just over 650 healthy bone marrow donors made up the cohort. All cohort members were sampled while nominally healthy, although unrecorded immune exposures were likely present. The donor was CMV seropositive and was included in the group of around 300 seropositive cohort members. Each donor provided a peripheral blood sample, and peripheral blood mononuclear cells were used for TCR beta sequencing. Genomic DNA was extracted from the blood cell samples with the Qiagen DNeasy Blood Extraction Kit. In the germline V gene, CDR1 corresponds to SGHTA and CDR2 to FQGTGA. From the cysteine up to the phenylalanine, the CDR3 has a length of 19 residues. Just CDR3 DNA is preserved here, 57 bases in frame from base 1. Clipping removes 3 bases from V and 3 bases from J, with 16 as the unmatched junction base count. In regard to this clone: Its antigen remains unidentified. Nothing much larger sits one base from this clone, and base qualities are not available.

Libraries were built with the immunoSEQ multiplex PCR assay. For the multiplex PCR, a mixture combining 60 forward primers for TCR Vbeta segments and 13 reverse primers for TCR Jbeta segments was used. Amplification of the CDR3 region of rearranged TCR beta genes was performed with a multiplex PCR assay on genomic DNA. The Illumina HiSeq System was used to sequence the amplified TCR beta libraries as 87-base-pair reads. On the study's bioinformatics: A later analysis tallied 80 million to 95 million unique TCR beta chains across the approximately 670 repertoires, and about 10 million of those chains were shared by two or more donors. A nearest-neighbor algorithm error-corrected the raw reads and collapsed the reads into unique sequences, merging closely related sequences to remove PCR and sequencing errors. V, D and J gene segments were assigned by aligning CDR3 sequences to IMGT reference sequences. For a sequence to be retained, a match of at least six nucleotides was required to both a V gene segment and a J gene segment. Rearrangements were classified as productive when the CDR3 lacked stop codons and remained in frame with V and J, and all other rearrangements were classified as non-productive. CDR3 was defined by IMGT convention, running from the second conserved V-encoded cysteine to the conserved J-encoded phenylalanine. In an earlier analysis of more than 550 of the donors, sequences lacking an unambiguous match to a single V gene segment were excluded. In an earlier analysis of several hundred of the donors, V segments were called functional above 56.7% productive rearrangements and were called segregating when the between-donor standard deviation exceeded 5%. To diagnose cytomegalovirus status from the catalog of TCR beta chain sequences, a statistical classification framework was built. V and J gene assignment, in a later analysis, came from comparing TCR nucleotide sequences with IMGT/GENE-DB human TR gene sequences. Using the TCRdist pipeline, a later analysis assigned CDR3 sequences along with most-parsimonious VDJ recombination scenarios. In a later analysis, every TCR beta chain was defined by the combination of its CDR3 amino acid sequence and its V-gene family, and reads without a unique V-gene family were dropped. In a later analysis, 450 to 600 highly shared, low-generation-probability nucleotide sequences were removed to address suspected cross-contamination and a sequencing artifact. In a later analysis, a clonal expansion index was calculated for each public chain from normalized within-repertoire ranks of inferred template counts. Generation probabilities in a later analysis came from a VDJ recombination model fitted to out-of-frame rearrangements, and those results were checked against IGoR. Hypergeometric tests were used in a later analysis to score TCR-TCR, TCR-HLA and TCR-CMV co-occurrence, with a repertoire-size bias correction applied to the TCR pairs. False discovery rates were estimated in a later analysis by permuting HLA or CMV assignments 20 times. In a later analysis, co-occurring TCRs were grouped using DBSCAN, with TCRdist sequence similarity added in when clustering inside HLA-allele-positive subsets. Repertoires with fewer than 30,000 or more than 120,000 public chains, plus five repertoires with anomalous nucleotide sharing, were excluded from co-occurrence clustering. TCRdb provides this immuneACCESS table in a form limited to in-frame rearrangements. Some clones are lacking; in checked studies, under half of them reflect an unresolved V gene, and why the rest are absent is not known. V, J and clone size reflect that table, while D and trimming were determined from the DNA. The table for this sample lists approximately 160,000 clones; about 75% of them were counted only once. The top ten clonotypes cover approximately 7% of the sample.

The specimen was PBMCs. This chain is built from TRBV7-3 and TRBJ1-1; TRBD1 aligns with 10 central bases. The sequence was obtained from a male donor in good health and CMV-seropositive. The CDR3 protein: CASSFSPRDRGRRDTEAFF. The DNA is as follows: TGTGCCAGCAGCTTTTCGCCCCGAGACAGGGGGCGCAGGGACACTGAAGCTTTCTTT. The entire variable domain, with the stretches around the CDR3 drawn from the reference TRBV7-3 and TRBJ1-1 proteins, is GAGVSQTPSNKVTEKGKYVELRCDPISGHTALYWYRQSLGQGPEFLIYFQGTGAADDSGLPNDRFFAVRPEGSVSTLKIQRTERGDSAVYLCASSFSPRDRGRRDTEAFFGQGTRLTVV.